Following are 4 T cell receptor beta chains from one sample sequenced in a study of CD8 T cells in Susac syndrome. A quantity of about 0.5 to 1 ug RNA underwent reverse transcription using random hexamers. Using its own MiXCR run on the immunoSEQ multiplex PCR reads, TCRdb lists one record per CDR3 protein. The data contain around 200,000 distinct CDR3 sequences, roughly 90% of them seen just once; the ten biggest clones take up roughly 0.15%. Material for sequencing was CD8+ T cells from PBMCs. These receptors came from a human donor with multiple sclerosis.

V and J are TRBV27 and TRBJ2-3, with 9 positions matching TRBD2. CDR3 length: 16 residues. V trimming: 6 bases; J trimming: 4 bases; junction bases outside the gene matches: 11. CDR1 and CDR2 from the germline V gene are MNHEY and SMNVEV (reference sequence). In nucleotides, the CDR3 is TGTGCCAGCAGCTCAACCCCTAGCGGGGCCCCAGATACGCAGTATTTT. Translating gives CASSSTPSGAPDTQYF.

V gene TRBV2 combines with J gene TRBJ2-5; 7 bases map to TRBD2. This CDR3 is built from 15 residues. Germline V gene lookup returns CDR1 SNHLY and CDR2 FYNNEI. Losses at the gene ends were 2 bases for V and 6 bases for J; bases not matched to a gene: 9. CDR3: CASSESWGTIQTQYF. The CDR3 region has the DNA TGTGCCAGCAGTGAATCTTGGGGGACTATCCAGACCCAGTACTTC.

This chain joins TRBV10-3 and TRBJ1-1, with D possibly TRBD1 on 6 matching bases. The V end lost 3 bases, the J end lost 3 bases, and 17 bases lay between the germline ends. This CDR3 has 16 amino acids. The germline V gene encodes CDR1 ENHRY and CDR2 SYGVKD. CDR3 region: CAISDPSTGADTEAFF. The CDR3, as DNA: TGTGCCATCAGTGACCCCTCGACGGGGGCTGACACTGAAGCTTTCTTT.

This sequence joins TRBV5-4 and TRBJ2-7, with 15 nucleotides matching TRBD2. The V segment lost 4 bases and the J segment 3 bases; nucleotides outside the gene matches: 2. CDR1 and CDR2 from the germline V gene are SGHNT and YYREEE (reference sequence). This CDR3 region has 15 residues. The CDR3 nucleotides are TGTGCCAGCAGCCCGGGACTAGCGGGGGGCTACGAGCAGTACTTC. It is translated as CASSPGLAGGYEQYF. The full variable domain, completed using reference TRBV5-4 and TRBJ2-7, is ETGVTQSPTHLIKTRGQQVTLRCSSQSGHNTVSWYQQALGQGPQFIFQYYREEENGRGNFPPRFSGLQFPNYSSELNVNALELDDSALYLCASSPGLAGGYEQYFGPGTRLTVT.